The text below deals with one TCR beta chain. The germline gives CDR1 SQVTM, CDR2 ANQGSEA. Trimming at V came to 6 bases and at J to 5 bases, leaving 10 bases not matched to a gene. The CDR3 runs to 14 residues. This record belongs to a study of blood T cell repertoires in COVID-19. As for the study in general: The United States, Italy and Spain were the sources of the acute and convalescent COVID-19 samples. Nucleic acid was either cDNA or gDNA, and it came from T cells, B-cell-depleted T cells, or PBMCs.

Under the authors' procedure: Reference gene primer amplification gave estimated nucleated cell counts. Here immunoSEQ multiplex PCR was the method, and the copy in TCRdb shows in-frame clones only, minus some. Clone size and the V and J calls come from that table; the DNA yielded D and trimming. The sample holds 70,000 to 95,000 clones, just under 85% seen once. The chain couples TRBV29-1 to TRBJ2-1; 7 bases match TRBD2. This receptor was obtained from a woman in her sixties or seventies with active or convalescent COVID-19. Input material: peripheral blood. The DNA of the CDR3 is TGCAGCGTCCGGCGGGGGTCCGGGGACAATGAGCAGTTCTTC. Translation: CSVRRGSGDNEQFF.